Listed here is a single T cell receptor beta chain. Its binding antigen is unknown. It has no much larger one-base neighbor in the sample; base qualities were not kept. As encoded in the germline V gene, CDR1 is SGHDT while CDR2 is YYEEEE. Deletion took 0 bases off V and 7 bases off J, with a span of 13 bases between the germline ends. The CDR3 spans 15 residues, from the cysteine through the phenylalanine. Only the CDR3 portion is preserved as DNA: 45 bases, with reading frame beginning at the first base. This record belongs to a study of blood T cell repertoires in COVID-19 (dated by TCRdb to the early 2020s). Concerning the study at large: The collaborator samples originated in the United States, Italy and Spain and spanned the acute and convalescent phases of COVID-19. The material from the prospective study consisted of cDNA or gDNA derived from T cells, B-cell-depleted T cells, or PBMCs. Deeply sampled blood TCRbeta repertoires from subjects exposed to, actively infected with, or recovered from COVID-19 were included in the dataset. The repertoires were released in a freely available public database intended as a resource for research on the immune response to SARS-CoV-2. Samples came from the ongoing ImmuneRACE study (first 160 participants) plus 1,254 subjects from 6 global collaborators. A de-identified subject ID, COVID-19 status, age in years and sex were almost always included in the sample metadata. HLA class I and class II types, where available, came from metadata supplied by the sample provider rather than from assay-based typing. The research as a whole found: Clinical and demographic metadata were provided uncurated, with the amount varying by source and participant.

The immunoSEQ Assay, a bias-controlled multiplex PCR, was used to amplify TCRbeta CDR3 regions from genomic DNA. In the original analysis: The number of nucleated cells in each sample was estimated from the amplification of reference gene primers within the assay. To quantify the absolute abundance of each unique TCRbeta CDR3 rearrangement, sequence reads were collapsed and filtered. For each sample, productive Simpson clonality was calculated by taking the square root of Simpson's diversity index across productive rearrangements. In TCRdb, the immuneACCESS table is reduced to in-frame sequences with V and J assigned. These tables do not hold every clone; where another copy was compared, an unresolved V gene accounts for under half, and the others remain unexplained. For V, J and clone size, that table is used; D and trimming come from the DNA. The sample table lists 200,000 to 300,000 clones, 85% to 90% of them with a count of one. In total, the top ten clones hold roughly 3.6% of the sample.

The collaborating institutions used their own protocols to collect whole blood in K2EDTA tubes. For TCRbeta analysis, collaborators shipped samples in one of three forms: frozen whole blood, isolated PBMCs, or DNA extracted from either of those sample types. The sample comprised peripheral blood. The chain uses TRBV5-6 and TRBJ2-2; possibly the D gene is TRBD1, per 5 matching bases. This sequence originates from a woman in her thirties or forties with acute or convalescent COVID-19. The CDR3 reads as follows: CASSLESGSGGELFF. The nucleotide sequence reads as follows: TGTGCCAGCAGCTTGGAGTCAGGGTCTGGCGGGGAGCTGTTTTTT. When the CDR3 is completed using the reference TRBV5-6 and TRBJ2-2 genes on either side, the full variable domain is DAGVTQSPTHLIKTRGQQVTLRCSPKSGHDTVSWYQQALGQGPQFIFQYYEEEERQRGNFPDRFSGHQFPNYSSELNVNALLLGDSALYLCASSLESGSGGELFFGEGSRLTVL.